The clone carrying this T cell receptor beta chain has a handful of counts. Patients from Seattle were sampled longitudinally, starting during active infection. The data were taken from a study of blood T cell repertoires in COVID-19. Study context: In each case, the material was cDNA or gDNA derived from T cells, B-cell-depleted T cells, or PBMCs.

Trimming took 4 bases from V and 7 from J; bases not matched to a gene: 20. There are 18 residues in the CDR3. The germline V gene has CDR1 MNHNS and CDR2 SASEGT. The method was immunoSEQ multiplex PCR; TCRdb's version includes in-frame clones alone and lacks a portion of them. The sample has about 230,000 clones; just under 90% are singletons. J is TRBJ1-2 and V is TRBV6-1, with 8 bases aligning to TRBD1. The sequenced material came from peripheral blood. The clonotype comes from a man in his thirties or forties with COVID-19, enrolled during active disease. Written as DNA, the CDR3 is TGTGCCAGCAGTGTCTTAAGAGTGTCCCGGGACAGGATCGGTGGCTACACCTTC. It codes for CASSVLRVSRDRIGGYTF.